These T cell receptor beta chains were read from a single sample in a study of cytomegalovirus exposure and HLA in healthy donors. Using immunoSEQ multiplex PCR, the repertoire was profiled, and TCRdb retains in-frame clones only, with some absent. The repertoire holds about 160,000 clones, with 60% to 85% as singletons. Sequencing was carried out using PBMCs. The origin of the receptors is a woman between 50 and 59 years old in good health and CMV-seropositive. CDR3s include the opening cysteine and the closing phenylalanine or tryptophan. D genes are given only for firm matches. Some rows have no size entry. The others give once, few or many, or a class for an expanded clone.

v_gene,d_gene,j_gene,abundance,CDR3nt,CDR3aa
TRBV30,-,TRBJ1-2,-,TGTGCCTGGAGTAGGGGCGGGGAAGGTGGCTACACCTTC,CAWSRGGEGGYTF
TRBV10-3,-,TRBJ1-1,-,TGTGCCATCAGTCTTGGGGGGTCGGGCACTGAAGCTTTCTTT,CAISLGGSGTEAFF
TRBV19,TRBD2,TRBJ2-1,-,TGTGCCAGTAGTAGCGGGGGAGCCCACAATGAGCAGTTCTTC,CASSSGGAHNEQFF
TRBV18,TRBD1,TRBJ1-4,-,TGTGCCAGCTCACTTGGGACAGAAAATGAAAAACTGTTTTTT,CASSLGTENEKLFF
TRBV4-2,-,TRBJ2-7,few,TGTGCCAGCAGCCAAGAGGAAGCGGAGGACTACGAGCAGTACTTC,CASSQEEAEDYEQYF
TRBV5-3,TRBD1,TRBJ2-1,-,TGTGCCAGGGCGAGTGAGGACAGGGCGTCCTACAATGAGCAGTTCTTC,CARASEDRASYNEQFF
TRBV18,-,TRBJ1-2,-,TGTGCCAGCTCACCACCGTCCTTGAGGGCCTATGGCTACACCTTC,CASSPPSLRAYGYTF
TRBV10-3,-,TRBJ2-2,-,TGTGCCATCAGTGAGTCAACAGGGTTGAGCACCGGGGAGCTGTTTTTT,CAISESTGLSTGELFF
TRBV28,-,TRBJ1-5,-,TGTGCCAGCAGGGAGACTGAGAATCAGCCCCAGCATTTT,CASRETENQPQHF
TRBV28,TRBD1,TRBJ1-4,few,TGTGCCAGCAGTTCCCGGGACAGGGGTAGTGAAAAACTGTTTTTT,CASSSRDRGSEKLFF
TRBV7-9,TRBD1,TRBJ1-5,once,TGTGCCAGCAGCGCCCAACCCGGGACAGATAATCAGCCCCAGCATTTT,CASSAQPGTDNQPQHF
TRBV21-1,-,TRBJ2-7,-,TGTGCCAGCAGCAAACGCAGGCCAAGCTCCTACGAGCAGTACTTC,CASSKRRPSSYEQYF
TRBV18,TRBD1,TRBJ1-2,-,TGTGCCAGCTCAGAGACAGGGGGAGAGGATGGCTACACCTTC,CASSETGGEDGYTF
TRBV19,TRBD1,TRBJ2-7,-,TGTGCCAGTAGTATAGGAGGACAGGGGGCCTCCTACGAGCAGTACTTC,CASSIGGQGASYEQYF
TRBV5-4,TRBD1,TRBJ1-2,-,TGTGCCAGCAGCTCAGGACAGGGCACCCTCTCGGGTGGCTACACCTTC,CASSSGQGTLSGGYTF
TRBV30,-,TRBJ2-5,once,TGTGCCTGGAGTGTACGGGGGGCAGAGACCCAGTACTTC,CAWSVRGAETQYF
TRBV11-2,TRBD2,TRBJ2-3,-,TGTGCCAGCAGCTTAGAGGGACTAGCGGGGGCAGATACGCAGTATTTT,CASSLEGLAGADTQYF
TRBV2,-,TRBJ1-6,-,TGTGCCAGCAATACCCTATCAACCCTCAATTCACCCCTCCACTTT,CASNTLSTLNSPLHF
TRBV30,-,TRBJ1-5,-,TGTGCCTGTATTAGCCGGGACACAGGTCGGGTCGTGGAGCCCCAGCATTTT,CACISRDTGRVVEPQHF
TRBV7-9,TRBD1,TRBJ1-2,-,TGTGCCAGCAGCTGGTCAGGGGGCGGCGGCTACACCTTC,CASSWSGGGGYTF
TRBV18,-,TRBJ1-1,once,TGTGCCAGCTCACCAATAGACACTGAAGCTTTCTTT,CASSPIDTEAFF
TRBV7-9,-,TRBJ2-2,-,TGTGCCAGCAGCTCCATCACACAGGGAACTGGTACCGGGGAGCTGTTTTTT,CASSSITQGTGTGELFF
TRBV4-3,TRBD1,TRBJ1-1,-,TGCGCCAGCAGCCATGCCGGGACAGGGGGAAAAACTTTCTTT,CASSHAGTGGKTFF
TRBV7-9,TRBD1,TRBJ2-2,-,TGTGCCAGCAGCCTGGGACAGGGAGACGGGGAGCTGTTTTTT,CASSLGQGDGELFF
TRBV9,TRBD1,TRBJ1-2,-,TGTGCCAGCAGCGGGACAGGGAACTATGGCTACACCTTC,CASSGTGNYGYTF
TRBV7-8,TRBD2,TRBJ2-7,-,TGTGCCAGCAGCCGACTCCCCGCGTCCGTAGCGGGAGGATTCTACGAGCAGTACTTC,CASSRLPASVAGGFYEQYF
TRBV18,TRBD1,TRBJ2-3,-,TGTGCCAGCTCGCTTAGGGGGCCTAGCACAGATACGCAGTATTTT,CASSLRGPSTDTQYF
TRBV4-1,TRBD1,TRBJ1-1,once,TGCGCCAGCAGCCAACTGACAGGGAGCTTGGAAGCTTTCTTT,CASSQLTGSLEAFF
TRBV2,-,TRBJ1-4,-,TGTGCCAGCAGCCGGGGGTCTGCGGGCGAAAAACTGTTTTTT,CASSRGSAGEKLFF
TRBV2,-,TRBJ1-4,-,TGTGCCAGCAAGGTGAGGGAAGAAAAACTGTTTTTT,CASKVREEKLFF
TRBV12-5,TRBD2,TRBJ2-3,-,TGTGCTAGTGGCCGCGGGGGAAGCACAGATACGCAGTATTTT,CASGRGGSTDTQYF
TRBV28,-,TRBJ2-7,-,TGTGCCAGCATTGACTTCGCTCCGGGACACCCCTACGAGCAGTACTTC,CASIDFAPGHPYEQYF
TRBV18,TRBD2,TRBJ2-7,-,TGTGCCAGCTCCTCTAGCGGGCTATTCTACGAGCAGTACTTC,CASSSSGLFYEQYF
TRBV13,TRBD2,TRBJ2-5,-,TGTGCCAGCAGCTTCGGACTAGCGGGGGGGCAAGAGACCCAGTACTTC,CASSFGLAGGQETQYF
TRBV5-1,-,TRBJ1-1,once,TGCGCCAGCAGCTCTGGTCGGGGTCTGTACACTGAAGCTTTCTTT,CASSSGRGLYTEAFF
TRBV2,TRBD1,TRBJ1-5,-,TGTGCCAGCAGTTTACGACAGGGTAGGAGCAATCAGCCCCAGCATTTT,CASSLRQGRSNQPQHF
TRBV19,TRBD2,TRBJ2-7,few,TGTGCCAGTAGTTTATCCGGGACTATAAGCGAGCAGTACTTC,CASSLSGTISEQYF
TRBV7-2,-,TRBJ2-7,-,TGTGCCAGCAGCTTAACGGGGGGCCTTAGCTCCTACGAGCAGTACTTC,CASSLTGGLSSYEQYF
TRBV7-2,TRBD1,TRBJ2-1,-,TGTGCCAGCAGCTACAGGGGGCATGAGCAGTTCTTC,CASSYRGHEQFF
TRBV11-2,TRBD1,TRBJ1-1,-,TGTGCCAGCAGCTTAGGGGTGGACAGGTTCAACACTGAAGCTTTCTTT,CASSLGVDRFNTEAFF
TRBV19,TRBD1,TRBJ2-5,-,TGTGCCAGTGGGACCCCGGGACAGGGAAGGTACTTC,CASGTPGQGRYF
TRBV7-2,-,TRBJ2-1,-,TGTGCCAGCTCGGGGGACTCCTACAATGAGCAGTTCTTC,CASSGDSYNEQFF
TRBV11-3,-,TRBJ2-5,few,TGTGCCAGCAGCCGACGAGTGAGGGAGACCCAGTACTTC,CASSRRVRETQYF
TRBV6-5,-,TRBJ2-5,-,TGTGCCGGCAGTTTACGCGACCGGGAGTACCAAGAGACCCAGTACTTC,CAGSLRDREYQETQYF
TRBV19,TRBD1,TRBJ2-5,-,TGTGCCAGTAGTATAGGCCCCGGGACAGGGGAAGAGACCCAGTACTTC,CASSIGPGTGEETQYF
TRBV19,TRBD1,TRBJ2-7,-,TGTGCCAGTTTCGGGACAGATTACGAGCAGTACTTC,CASFGTDYEQYF
TRBV7-9,-,TRBJ1-1,-,TGTGCCAGCAGCTCCGAGGCTTTTTCCACTGAAGCTTTCTTT,CASSSEAFSTEAFF
TRBV5-8,TRBD1,TRBJ1-5,-,TGTGCCAGCAGCTCGTACAGGGGGAGGTATAGCAATCAGCCCCAGCATTTT,CASSSYRGRYSNQPQHF
TRBV28,-,TRBJ2-7,-,TGTGCCAGCAGTTTATCCGGGAGTACCGGCGAGCAGTACTTC,CASSLSGSTGEQYF
TRBV19,-,TRBJ1-2,-,TGTGCCAGTAGCGACCCATCAGGGATCTATGGCTACACCTTC,CASSDPSGIYGYTF
TRBV27,-,TRBJ1-1,once,TGTGCCTCAGACTTGAACACTGAAGCTTTCTTT,CASDLNTEAFF
TRBV4-3,-,TRBJ2-5,-,TGCGCCAGCAGTCAGGGGATTGGGTACCAAGAGACCCAGTACTTC,CASSQGIGYQETQYF
TRBV7-6,TRBD2,TRBJ2-3,few,TGTGCCAGCAGCCGTTTTAGCGGGAGAGGCACAGATACGCAGTATTTT,CASSRFSGRGTDTQYF
TRBV11-2,-,TRBJ2-7,-,TGTGCCAGCAGCTTCACTCAGGGGTCCTACGAGCAGTACTTC,CASSFTQGSYEQYF
TRBV4-3,TRBD2,TRBJ2-1,-,TGCGCCAGCAGCCAAGATCTGGCGGGAGCGGCGGATGAGCAGTTCTTC,CASSQDLAGAADEQFF
TRBV7-2,TRBD2,TRBJ2-7,-,TGTGCCAGCAGCTTTACCCTTCTAGCGGGAGCGGGTGAGCAGTACTTC,CASSFTLLAGAGEQYF
TRBV5-1,TRBD2,TRBJ2-1,-,TGCGCCAGCAGCTCCCTAGCGGGAGGGCAAGTTGAGCAGTTCTTC,CASSSLAGGQVEQFF
TRBV27,TRBD1,TRBJ1-6,-,TGTGCCAGCAGTTTAGGACAGGGCCTTGAGAATTCACCCCTCCACTTT,CASSLGQGLENSPLHF
TRBV19,TRBD1,TRBJ1-1,few,TGTGCCAGTAGGATAACAGGGGGCGCGACTGAAGCTTTCTTT,CASRITGGATEAFF